The 16 T cell receptor beta chains given below trace back to one sample, sequenced in a study of cytomegalovirus exposure and HLA in healthy donors. The PCR ran on 60 Vbeta and 13 Jbeta primers. Data came from immunoSEQ multiplex PCR; TCRdb stores just in-frame clones and leaves some out. This repertoire shows some 36,000 clones, roughly three quarters found once; its top ten account for under 8%. Sequencing was done on a sample of PBMCs. All receptors come from a man in his thirties or forties in good health and CMV-seronegative.

The J gene is TRBJ2-7, the V gene TRBV4-1; 8 bases are a match to TRBD1. The CDR3 has 15 residues. With 2 bases clipped from V and 6 bases from J, the junction kept 9 bases outside the gene matches. CDR1 and CDR2 (germline): MGHRA, YSYEKL. The CDR3 loop reads CASSQLQGQVREQYF. CDR3 sequence (DNA): TGCGCCAGCAGCCAACTCCAGGGACAGGTACGCGAGCAGTACTTC.

This chain uses TRBV18 with TRBJ1-5, with no clear D. V lost 3 bases and J lost 3, with 12 bases in between. This CDR3 spans 15 amino acids. Germline V gene data show CDR1 as KGHSH and CDR2 as LQKENI. Here the CDR3 reads CASSPQATFNQPQHF. The CDR3 nucleotides read TGTGCCAGCTCACCGCAGGCTACCTTCAATCAGCCCCAGCATTTT.

The chain is built from TRBV6-6 and TRBJ2-7; 7 bases agree with TRBD2. V trimming: 5 bases; J trimming: 0 bases; junction bases outside the gene matches: 4. The V gene's germline CDR1 is MNHNY and CDR2 SVGAGI (reference sequence). CDR3 length: 14 amino acids. The CDR3 DNA is TGTGCCAGCAGTCGCGGGGGTTCCTCCTACGAGCAGTACTTC. Protein product: CASSRGGSSYEQYF.

The chain has TRBV1 and TRBJ2-7; the DNA was not used to check the table's D call, TRBD2. TRBV1 is a pseudogene locus. CDR3 length: 21 residues. CDR3 nucleotides: TGCACCAGCAGCCATCACCCGACTAGCGGGGGGGCCTTCCATCGGGTGGACGAGCAGTACTTC. The encoded protein is CTSSHHPTSGGAFHRVDEQYF.

A few counts support this clone. An end of the junction does not agree with germline; a read error may underlie this. This rearrangement joins TRBV7-7 to TRBJ2-3; 9 bases fit TRBD2. Germline V CDR1 and CDR2: SSHAT, FNYEAQ (reference sequence). This CDR3 has 14 amino acids. The CDR3 is CASSTSGRTDTQYF. CDR3 sequence (DNA): TGTGCTAGCAGCACCAGCGGGAGGACAGATACGCAGTATTTT.

This chain joins TRBV27 and TRBJ2-1; a weak D match, TRBD2 (6 bases). The CDR3 covers 15 residues. V was trimmed by 3 bases and J by 9 bases, leaving 18 bases between them. Germline V gives CDR1 MNHEY, CDR2 SMNVEV (reference sequence). The CDR3 loop reads CASSFGTGRLGEQFF. DNA for the CDR3: TGTGCCAGCAGTTTTGGGACTGGGCGACTCGGTGAGCAGTTCTTC.

This clone has only a few counts. The chain employs TRBV6-5 and TRBJ1-2; D is possibly TRBD1 (5 bases). CDR3 size: 15 residues. Trimming shortened V by 7 bases and J by 3 bases, and 18 bases separated the two germline ends. Germline CDR1 MNHEY, CDR2 SVGAGI. CDR3 coding DNA: TGTGCCAGCACATTAAACCGGGGGATGCACTATGGCTACACCTTC. Encoded protein: CASTLNRGMHYGYTF.

The chain recombines TRBV4-1 with TRBJ2-5, with a tentative D call TRBD2 (5 bases). The germline V gene has CDR1 MGHRA and CDR2 YSYEKL. The CDR3 runs to 15 residues. Between the trimmed V and J ends, which lost 0 bases and 5 bases, there was a span of 13 bases. CDR3 DNA sequence: TGCGCCAGCAGCCAAGATGTACGGGATCAGGAGACCCAGTACTTC. The encoded protein is CASSQDVRDQETQYF.

The rearrangement joins TRBV5-6 to TRBJ2-7; maybe TRBD2 (5 bases). V was trimmed by 4 bases and J by 3 bases, leaving 8 bases between them. This CDR3 comprises 12 residues. Germline V gene sequence: CDR1 SGHDT, CDR2 YYEEEE. CDR3 sequence reads: CASSGGGYEQYF. CDR3 nucleotides: TGTGCCAGCAGCGGAGGTGGCTACGAGCAGTACTTC.

The chain combines TRBV5-6 with TRBJ2-5; 11 bases are a match to TRBD1. This CDR3 region has 16 residues. With V trimmed by 5 bases and J by 5 bases, 11 bases remained unmatched. CDR1 and CDR2 from the germline V gene are SGHDT and YYEEEE. CDR3 loop: CASSPLGQGAKETQYF. CDR3 bases: TGTGCCAGCAGTCCACTAGGACAGGGGGCGAAGGAGACCCAGTACTTC. Using reference TRBV5-6 and TRBJ2-5 for the parts outside the CDR3, the full variable domain is DAGVTQSPTHLIKTRGQQVTLRCSPKSGHDTVSWYQQALGQGPQFIFQYYEEEERQRGNFPDRFSGHQFPNYSSELNVNALLLGDSALYLCASSPLGQGAKETQYFGPGTRLLVL.

The chain couples TRBV5-1 to TRBJ2-5; D perhaps matches TRBD2 (6 bases). Trimming removed 2 bases from V and 5 bases from J, with 13 bases in between. Germline-derived CDR1 and CDR2 are SGHRS and YFSETQ. The CDR3 runs 14 residues. As DNA, the CDR3 is TGCGCCAGCAGCTTTCCGCGGGGCAGGGAGACCCAGTACTTC. Protein sequence: CASSFPRGRETQYF.

This clone was observed a few times. V gene TRBV28 combines with J gene TRBJ1-2; no firm D call. The CDR3 is 11 amino acids. V dropped 6 bases and J dropped 4 bases, with 6 bases sitting between them. Germline assignment: CDR1 MDHEN and CDR2 SYDVKM. As DNA, the CDR3 is TGTGCCAGCAGCCGTAGCTATGGCTACACCTTC. Translating it yields CASSRSYGYTF.

The chain combines TRBV10-2 with TRBJ1-6; D not certain. There are 15 residues in the CDR3. V was pared by 2 bases and J by 7 bases, with 12 bases between. CDR1 is WSHSY, CDR2 SAAADI, per germline. In DNA form, the CDR3 reads TGCGCCAGCAGTGAGAGCGCCGGCCGGAATTCACCCCTCCACTTT. Translation gives CASSESAGRNSPLHF.

J is TRBJ1-1 and V is TRBV18, with 7 bases lining up with TRBD1. V was clipped by 1 base and J by 7 bases; unmatched bases: 3. From germline, CDR1 is KGHSH and CDR2 LQKENI. The CDR3 is made up of 13 amino acids. The CDR3 nucleotides are TGTGCCAGCTCACCACTTCGGGACAGTGAAGCTTTCTTT. It is translated as CASSPLRDSEAFF.

The chain couples TRBV11-2 to TRBJ2-7; 8 bases fit TRBD1. Trimming took 2 bases from V and 0 from J; bases not matched to a gene: 3. In germline, CDR1 is SGHAT, CDR2 FQNNGV. This CDR3 contains 15 residues. As DNA, the CDR3 is TGTGCCAGCAGCTTACGGGGACAGGACTCCTACGAGCAGTACTTC. It translates to CASSLRGQDSYEQYF. The complete variable domain, with remaining parts taken from reference TRBV11-2 and TRBJ2-7, reads EAGVAQSPRYKIIEKRQSVAFWCNPISGHATLYWYQQILGQGPKLLIQFQNNGVVDDSQLPKDRFSAERLKGVDSTLKIQPAKLEDSAVYLCASSLRGQDSYEQYFGPGTRLTVT.

This clone turned up a few times. The chain uses TRBV28 and TRBJ2-7; D is unclear. CDR1 and CDR2 from the germline V gene are MDHEN and SYDVKM. The CDR3 consists of 13 residues. The germline V and J ends were trimmed by 2 bases and 6 bases, with 11 bases remaining between them. The chain's CDR3 is CASSLSPPGEQYF. The CDR3 DNA reads TGTGCCAGCAGTTTAAGTCCCCCGGGCGAGCAGTACTTC.